The rows below give T cell receptor beta chains drawn from one sample of a study of shared clonotypes between healthy human individuals. Assay used: immunoSEQ multiplex PCR; TCRdb lists only in-frame clones, some missing. The sample includes millions of clones, roughly 94% of them seen just once. Specimen: naive CD4+ T cells sorted from blood. These receptors were obtained from a young man in good health. Both conserved end residues are part of each CDR3. Fields, in order: V gene, J gene, D gene, clone size, CDR3 protein, CDR3 DNA. D genes are given only for firm matches. Clone size is shown for a subset of rows, as once, few, many or a class of expanded clone.

V gene: TRBV7-2
J gene: TRBJ2-7
D gene: TRBD2
clone size: -
CDR3 protein: CASSFPTSGPYEQYF
CDR3 DNA: TGTGCCAGCAGCTTTCCGACTAGCGGACCCTACGAGCAGTACTTC

V gene: TRBV5-1
J gene: TRBJ2-7
D gene: TRBD1
clone size: -
CDR3 protein: CASSVDRVGDEQYF
CDR3 DNA: TGCGCCAGCAGCGTAGACAGGGTGGGTGACGAGCAGTACTTC

V gene: TRBV11-2
J gene: TRBJ1-2
D gene: -
clone size: -
CDR3 protein: CASSLEAGNYGYTF
CDR3 DNA: TGTGCCAGCAGCTTAGAGGCAGGGAACTATGGCTACACCTTC

V gene: TRBV4-1
J gene: TRBJ2-6
D gene: TRBD1
clone size: -
CDR3 protein: CASSRAGTGVVSGANVLTF
CDR3 DNA: TGCGCCAGCAGCCGGGCGGGGACAGGGGTGGTCTCTGGGGCCAACGTCCTGACTTTC

V gene: TRBV4-1
J gene: TRBJ2-5
D gene: -
clone size: -
CDR3 protein: CASSLVTAETQYF
CDR3 DNA: TGCGCCAGCAGCCTGGTGACGGCTGAGACCCAGTACTTC

V gene: TRBV6-5
J gene: TRBJ1-1
D gene: -
clone size: -
CDR3 protein: CASSRDRNTEAFF
CDR3 DNA: TGTGCCAGCAGCCGCGACAGGAACACTGAAGCTTTCTTT

V gene: TRBV11-1
J gene: TRBJ2-3
D gene: -
clone size: -
CDR3 protein: CASRVQGKADTQYF
CDR3 DNA: TGTGCCAGCAGAGTCCAAGGGAAGGCAGATACGCAGTATTTT

V gene: TRBV9
J gene: TRBJ2-2
D gene: TRBD1
clone size: -
CDR3 protein: CASSVSMGQTTGELFF
CDR3 DNA: TGTGCCAGCAGCGTCTCCATGGGACAGACCACCGGGGAGCTGTTTTTT

V gene: TRBV5-1
J gene: TRBJ2-7
D gene: -
clone size: -
CDR3 protein: CASSSAVGTYEQYF
CDR3 DNA: TGCGCCAGCAGCTCCGCTGTGGGGACCTACGAGCAGTACTTC

V gene: TRBV15
J gene: TRBJ2-3
D gene: -
clone size: -
CDR3 protein: CATSSGASSTDTQYF
CDR3 DNA: TGTGCCACCAGCAGCGGAGCGTCTAGCACAGATACGCAGTATTTT

V gene: TRBV19
J gene: TRBJ1-2
D gene: -
clone size: -
CDR3 protein: CASSPLGVSMDGYTF
CDR3 DNA: TGTGCCAGTAGTCCCTTGGGGGTCAGCATGGATGGCTACACCTTC

V gene: TRBV9
J gene: TRBJ2-5
D gene: TRBD2
clone size: -
CDR3 protein: CASRPEKGLAVQETQYF
CDR3 DNA: TGTGCCAGCAGACCAGAGAAAGGACTAGCGGTCCAAGAGACCCAGTACTTC

V gene: TRBV7-9
J gene: TRBJ2-1
D gene: -
clone size: -
CDR3 protein: CASSSWDLQNGDEQFF
CDR3 DNA: TGTGCCAGCAGCTCTTGGGACCTACAAAATGGGGATGAGCAGTTCTTC

V gene: TRBV5-6
J gene: TRBJ2-7
D gene: TRBD2
clone size: -
CDR3 protein: CASSPPGHPGGYYEQYF
CDR3 DNA: TGTGCCAGCAGCCCCCCCGGGCATCCCGGGGGGTACTACGAGCAGTACTTC

V gene: TRBV28
J gene: TRBJ1-1
D gene: TRBD1
clone size: -
CDR3 protein: CASSRQGTTEAFF
CDR3 DNA: TGTGCCAGCAGTAGACAGGGTACCACTGAAGCTTTCTTT

V gene: TRBV28
J gene: TRBJ1-4
D gene: TRBD1
clone size: -
CDR3 protein: CASSQPGQGSEKLFF
CDR3 DNA: TGTGCCAGCAGTCAACCGGGACAGGGTAGTGAAAAACTGTTTTTT

V gene: TRBV6-6
J gene: TRBJ2-4
D gene: -
clone size: -
CDR3 protein: CASSPPLEGWVQYF
CDR3 DNA: TGTGCCAGCAGTCCACCCCTGGAGGGTTGGGTACAGTACTTC

V gene: TRBV5-1
J gene: TRBJ1-2
D gene: TRBD1
clone size: few
CDR3 protein: CASTAGTANYGYTF
CDR3 DNA: TGCGCCAGCACGGCGGGGACAGCTAACTATGGCTACACCTTC

V gene: TRBV10-3
J gene: TRBJ1-2
D gene: -
clone size: -
CDR3 protein: CAISESEAYGYTF
CDR3 DNA: TGTGCCATCAGTGAGTCGGAGGCTTATGGCTACACCTTC

V gene: TRBV7-9
J gene: TRBJ2-3
D gene: -
clone size: -
CDR3 protein: CASSLSRTGVPSTDTQYF
CDR3 DNA: TGTGCCAGCAGCTTATCGCGGACGGGGGTCCCTAGCACAGATACGCAGTATTTT

V gene: TRBV11-3
J gene: TRBJ1-1
D gene: -
clone size: -
CDR3 protein: CASSPSFGTEAFF
CDR3 DNA: TGTGCCAGCAGCCCCAGTTTCGGGACTGAAGCTTTCTTT

V gene: TRBV9
J gene: TRBJ1-4
D gene: -
clone size: -
CDR3 protein: CASSPTWGSEEKLFF
CDR3 DNA: TGTGCCAGCAGCCCTACATGGGGCTCGGAGGAAAAACTGTTTTTT

V gene: TRBV15
J gene: TRBJ2-7
D gene: -
clone size: -
CDR3 protein: CATSHRRDGLYEQYF
CDR3 DNA: TGTGCCACCAGCCATCGTAGGGACGGTCTCTACGAGCAGTACTTC

V gene: TRBV5-1
J gene: TRBJ2-7
D gene: -
clone size: -
CDR3 protein: CASSLVASGPYEQYF
CDR3 DNA: TGCGCCAGCAGCTTGGTTGCCAGTGGGCCCTACGAGCAGTACTTC

V gene: TRBV5-4
J gene: TRBJ2-2
D gene: -
clone size: -
CDR3 protein: CASSRDLNTGELFF
CDR3 DNA: TGTGCCAGCAGCCGGGACTTGAACACCGGGGAGCTGTTTTTT

V gene: TRBV10-3
J gene: TRBJ2-7
D gene: -
clone size: -
CDR3 protein: CAISDTGYEQYF
CDR3 DNA: TGTGCCATCAGTGATACAGGTTACGAGCAGTACTTC

V gene: TRBV6-5
J gene: TRBJ1-4
D gene: -
clone size: -
CDR3 protein: CASSSSRSIVEKLFF
CDR3 DNA: TGTGCCAGCAGTAGCTCAAGGAGTATTGTGGAAAAACTGTTTTTT

V gene: TRBV10-3
J gene: TRBJ2-3
D gene: TRBD1
clone size: -
CDR3 protein: CAIMGDGTGDTQYF
CDR3 DNA: TGTGCCATCATGGGCGACGGGACAGGGGATACGCAGTATTTT

V gene: TRBV6-5
J gene: TRBJ2-2
D gene: TRBD2
clone size: -
CDR3 protein: CASRPGTSGTGELFF
CDR3 DNA: TGTGCCAGCAGACCCGGGACTAGCGGCACCGGGGAGCTGTTTTTT

V gene: TRBV14
J gene: TRBJ2-7
D gene: -
clone size: -
CDR3 protein: CASSRGWGSMFDEQYF
CDR3 DNA: TGTGCCAGCAGCCGCGGATGGGGGAGTATGTTCGACGAGCAGTACTTC

V gene: TRBV28
J gene: TRBJ1-4
D gene: -
clone size: once
CDR3 protein: CASRRGSLGEKLFF
CDR3 DNA: TGTGCCAGCAGAAGGGGAAGTCTCGGGGAAAAACTGTTTTTT

V gene: TRBV28
J gene: TRBJ2-5
D gene: -
clone size: -
CDR3 protein: CASGPGQVGETQYF
CDR3 DNA: TGTGCCAGCGGCCCAGGCCAGGTCGGAGAGACCCAGTACTTC

V gene: TRBV7-2
J gene: TRBJ2-7
D gene: -
clone size: -
CDR3 protein: CASSITSSLYEQYF
CDR3 DNA: TGTGCCAGCAGCATAACTAGCTCCCTTTACGAGCAGTACTTC

V gene: TRBV6-5
J gene: TRBJ2-5
D gene: -
clone size: -
CDR3 protein: CASSRGRPRDETQYF
CDR3 DNA: TGTGCCAGCAGTCGGGGCAGACCGAGGGACGAGACCCAGTACTTC

V gene: TRBV6-1
J gene: TRBJ2-7
D gene: -
clone size: -
CDR3 protein: CASSEASYEQYF
CDR3 DNA: TGTGCCAGCAGTGAAGCCTCCTACGAGCAGTACTTC

V gene: TRBV7-2
J gene: TRBJ2-1
D gene: TRBD1
clone size: -
CDR3 protein: CASSQAGTGDRNEQFF
CDR3 DNA: TGTGCCAGCAGCCAGGCCGGGACAGGGGACCGCAATGAGCAGTTCTTC

V gene: TRBV19
J gene: TRBJ1-2
D gene: TRBD1
clone size: -
CDR3 protein: CASSPTGGPGGYTF
CDR3 DNA: TGTGCCAGTAGTCCCACAGGGGGCCCGGGAGGCTACACCTTC

V gene: TRBV18
J gene: TRBJ1-6
D gene: -
clone size: -
CDR3 protein: CASSPRDVFNSPLHF
CDR3 DNA: TGTGCCAGCTCACCACGGGACGTTTTTAATTCACCCCTCCACTTT

V gene: TRBV7-2
J gene: TRBJ1-2
D gene: -
clone size: few
CDR3 protein: CASSLRTAANYGYTF
CDR3 DNA: TGTGCCAGCAGCTTACGCACAGCTGCTAACTATGGCTACACCTTC

V gene: TRBV19
J gene: TRBJ1-6
D gene: TRBD1
clone size: -
CDR3 protein: CASSPLDRVDNSPLHF
CDR3 DNA: TGTGCCAGTAGCCCACTTGACAGGGTAGATAATTCACCCCTCCACTTT

V gene: TRBV7-9
J gene: TRBJ2-3
D gene: TRBD2
clone size: once
CDR3 protein: CASSPNGAGGTDTQYF
CDR3 DNA: TGTGCCAGCAGTCCTAATGGGGCGGGGGGCACAGATACGCAGTATTTT

V gene: TRBV30
J gene: TRBJ2-7
D gene: -
clone size: few
CDR3 protein: CAWHPSTPGGTGEQYF
CDR3 DNA: TGTGCCTGGCATCCCTCGACACCAGGAGGAACGGGCGAGCAGTACTTC

V gene: TRBV9
J gene: TRBJ2-2
D gene: -
clone size: -
CDR3 protein: CASSVALGASTGELFF
CDR3 DNA: TGTGCCAGCAGCGTAGCTCTCGGGGCCTCTACCGGGGAGCTGTTTTTT